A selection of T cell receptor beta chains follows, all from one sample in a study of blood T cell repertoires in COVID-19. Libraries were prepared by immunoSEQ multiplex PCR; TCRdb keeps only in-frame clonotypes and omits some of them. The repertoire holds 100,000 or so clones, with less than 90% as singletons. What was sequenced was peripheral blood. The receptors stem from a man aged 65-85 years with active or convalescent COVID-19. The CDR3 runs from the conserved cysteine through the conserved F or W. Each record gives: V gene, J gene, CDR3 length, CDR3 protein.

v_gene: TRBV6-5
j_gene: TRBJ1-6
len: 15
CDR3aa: CASSVPGQGNSPLHF

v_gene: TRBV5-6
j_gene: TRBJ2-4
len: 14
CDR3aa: CASSSGQTPNIQYF

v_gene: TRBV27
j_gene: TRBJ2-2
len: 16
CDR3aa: CASRRLAGVNTGELFF

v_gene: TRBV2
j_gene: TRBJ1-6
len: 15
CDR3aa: CASSLDREVSSPLHF

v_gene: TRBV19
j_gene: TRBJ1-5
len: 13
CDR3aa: CASNTQGRQPQHF

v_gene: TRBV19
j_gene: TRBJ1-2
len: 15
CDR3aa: CASSKDRGPNYGYTF

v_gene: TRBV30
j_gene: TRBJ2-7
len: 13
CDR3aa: CAWTGDGSYEQYF

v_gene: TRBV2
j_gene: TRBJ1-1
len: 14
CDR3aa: CASRGQGKGTEAFF

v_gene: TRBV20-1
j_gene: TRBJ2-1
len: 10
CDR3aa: CSASSHEQFF

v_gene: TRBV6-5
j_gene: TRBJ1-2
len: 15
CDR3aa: CASSYRDSSYYGYTF

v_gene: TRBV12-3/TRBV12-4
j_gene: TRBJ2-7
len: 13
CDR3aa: CASSYGREDEQYF

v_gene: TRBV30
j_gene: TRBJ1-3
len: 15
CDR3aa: CAWRPKGFSGNTIYF

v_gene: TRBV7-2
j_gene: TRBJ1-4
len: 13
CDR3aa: CASSLGGGEKLFF

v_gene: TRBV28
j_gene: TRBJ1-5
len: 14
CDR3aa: CASGRQSSNQPQHF

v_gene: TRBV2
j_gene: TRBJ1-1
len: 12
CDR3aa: CASSGGGDEAFF

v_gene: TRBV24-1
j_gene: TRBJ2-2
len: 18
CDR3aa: CATSDPEGQGGNTGELFF

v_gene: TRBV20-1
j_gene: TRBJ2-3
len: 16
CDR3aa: CSAIDRGRFSTDTQYF

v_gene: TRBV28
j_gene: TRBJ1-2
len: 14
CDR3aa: CASRSPGTGYGYTF

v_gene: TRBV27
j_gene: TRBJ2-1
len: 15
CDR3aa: CASSIGLEPYNEQFF

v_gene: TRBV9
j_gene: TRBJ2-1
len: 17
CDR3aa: CASSVGSGGGSYNEQFF